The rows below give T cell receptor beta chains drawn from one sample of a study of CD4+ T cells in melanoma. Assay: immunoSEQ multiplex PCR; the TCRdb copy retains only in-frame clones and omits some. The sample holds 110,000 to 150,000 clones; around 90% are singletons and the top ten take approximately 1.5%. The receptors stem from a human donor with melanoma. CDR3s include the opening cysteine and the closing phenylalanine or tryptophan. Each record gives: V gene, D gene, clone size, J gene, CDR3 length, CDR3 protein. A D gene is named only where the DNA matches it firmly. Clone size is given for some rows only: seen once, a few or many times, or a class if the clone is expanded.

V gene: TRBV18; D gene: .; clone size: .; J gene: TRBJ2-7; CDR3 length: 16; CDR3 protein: CASSPPQGRERNEQYF
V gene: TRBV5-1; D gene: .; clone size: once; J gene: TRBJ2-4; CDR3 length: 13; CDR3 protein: CASSAGAKNIQYF
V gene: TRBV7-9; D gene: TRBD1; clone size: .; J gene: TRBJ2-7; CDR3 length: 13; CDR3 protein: CASNWGTGYEQYF
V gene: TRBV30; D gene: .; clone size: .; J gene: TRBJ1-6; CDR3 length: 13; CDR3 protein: CAWRWREGTPLHF
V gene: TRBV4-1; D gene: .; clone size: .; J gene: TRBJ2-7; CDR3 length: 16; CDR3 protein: CASSQSEGRPPDEQYF
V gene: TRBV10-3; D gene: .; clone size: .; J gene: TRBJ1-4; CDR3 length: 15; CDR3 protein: CAISEADGPSEKLFF
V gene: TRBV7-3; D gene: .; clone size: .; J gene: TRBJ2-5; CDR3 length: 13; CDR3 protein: CASSYYTEETQYF
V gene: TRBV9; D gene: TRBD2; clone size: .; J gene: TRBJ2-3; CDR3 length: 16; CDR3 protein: CASSVGSGGFGDTQYF
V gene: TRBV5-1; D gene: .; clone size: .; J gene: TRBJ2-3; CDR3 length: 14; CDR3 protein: CASSRLQNTDTQYF
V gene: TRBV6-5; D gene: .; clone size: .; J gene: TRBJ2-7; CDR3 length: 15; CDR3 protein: CASSSPGAGGYEQYF
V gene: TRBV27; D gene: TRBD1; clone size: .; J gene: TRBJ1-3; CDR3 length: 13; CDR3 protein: CASSLDRGNTIYF
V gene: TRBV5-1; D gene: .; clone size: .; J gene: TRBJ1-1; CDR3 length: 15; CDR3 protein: CASSLETQIKTEAFF
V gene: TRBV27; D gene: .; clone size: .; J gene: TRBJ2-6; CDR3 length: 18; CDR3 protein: CASSIRADGTSGANVLTF
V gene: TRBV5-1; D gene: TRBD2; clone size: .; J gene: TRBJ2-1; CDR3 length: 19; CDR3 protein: CASSLGWGLAGTRGNEQFF
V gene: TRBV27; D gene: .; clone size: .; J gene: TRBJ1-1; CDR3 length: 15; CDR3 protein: CASSLSKGGGTEAFF
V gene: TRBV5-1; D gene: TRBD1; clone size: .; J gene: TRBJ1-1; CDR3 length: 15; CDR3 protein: CASSLWTGGESEAFF
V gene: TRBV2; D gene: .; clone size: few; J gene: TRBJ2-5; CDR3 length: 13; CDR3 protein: CASSRWEQETQYF
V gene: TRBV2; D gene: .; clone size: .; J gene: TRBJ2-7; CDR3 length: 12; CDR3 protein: CASGTQAYEQYF
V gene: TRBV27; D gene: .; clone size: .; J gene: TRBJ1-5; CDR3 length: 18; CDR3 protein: CASSLSYRADRSNQPQHF
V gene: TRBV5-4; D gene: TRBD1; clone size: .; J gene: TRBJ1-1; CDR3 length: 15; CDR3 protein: CASSKWTGGDTEAFF
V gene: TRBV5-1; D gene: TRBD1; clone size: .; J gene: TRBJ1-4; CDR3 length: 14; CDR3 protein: CASSIDTGAEKLFF
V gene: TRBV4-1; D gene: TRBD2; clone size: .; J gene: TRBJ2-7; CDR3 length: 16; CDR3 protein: CASSHLLAGGLHEQYF
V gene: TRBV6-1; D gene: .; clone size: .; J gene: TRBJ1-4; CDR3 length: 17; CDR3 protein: CASSELRAASNNEKLFF
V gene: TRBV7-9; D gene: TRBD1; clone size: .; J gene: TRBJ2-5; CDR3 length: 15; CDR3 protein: CASSLAYQGEETQYF
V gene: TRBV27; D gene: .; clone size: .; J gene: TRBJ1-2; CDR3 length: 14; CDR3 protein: CASSLSSGVAGYTF
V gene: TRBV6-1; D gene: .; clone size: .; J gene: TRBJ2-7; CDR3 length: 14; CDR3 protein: CASSEGNGRSEQYF
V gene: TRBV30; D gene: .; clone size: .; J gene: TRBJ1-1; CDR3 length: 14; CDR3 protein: CAWSVPNSGGSAFF
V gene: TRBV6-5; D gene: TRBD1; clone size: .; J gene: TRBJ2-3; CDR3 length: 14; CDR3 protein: CASSWTGHTDTQYF
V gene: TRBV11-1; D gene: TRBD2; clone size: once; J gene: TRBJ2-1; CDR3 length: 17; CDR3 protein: CASSLGSLADSYNEQFF
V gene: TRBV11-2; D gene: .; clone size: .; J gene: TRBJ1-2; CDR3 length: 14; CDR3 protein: CASSFHRETYGYTF
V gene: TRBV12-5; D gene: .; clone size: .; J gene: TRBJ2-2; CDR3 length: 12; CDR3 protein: CASGYFTGELFF
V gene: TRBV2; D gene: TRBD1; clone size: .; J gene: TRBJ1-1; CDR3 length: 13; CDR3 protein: CASGTGVYTEAFF
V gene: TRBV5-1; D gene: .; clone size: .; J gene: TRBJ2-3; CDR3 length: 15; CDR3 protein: CASSLVWAGTDTQYF
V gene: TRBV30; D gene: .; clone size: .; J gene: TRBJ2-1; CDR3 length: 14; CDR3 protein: CAWSVWQGSNEQFF
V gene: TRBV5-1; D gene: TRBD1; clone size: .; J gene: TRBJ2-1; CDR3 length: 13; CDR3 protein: CASSSGQGNEQFF
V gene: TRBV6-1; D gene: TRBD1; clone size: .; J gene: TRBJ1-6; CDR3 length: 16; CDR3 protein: CASSDRDRALYRALHF
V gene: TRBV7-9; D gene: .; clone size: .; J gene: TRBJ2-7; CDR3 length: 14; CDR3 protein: CASSGGGELYEQYF
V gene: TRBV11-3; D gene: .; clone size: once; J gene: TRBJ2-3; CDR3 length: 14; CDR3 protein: CASSSGFPTDTQYF
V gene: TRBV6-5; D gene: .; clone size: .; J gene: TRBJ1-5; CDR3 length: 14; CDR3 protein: CASSYGGSGQPQHF
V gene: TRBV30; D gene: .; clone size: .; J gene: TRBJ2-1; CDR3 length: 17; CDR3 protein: CAWSVLFGRPRENEQFF
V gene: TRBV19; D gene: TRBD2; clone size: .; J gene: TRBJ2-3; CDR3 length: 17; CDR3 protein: CASSDPGTSGGGDTQYF
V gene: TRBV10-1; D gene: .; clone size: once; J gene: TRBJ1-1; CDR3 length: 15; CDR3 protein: CASSPGTAVGTEAFF
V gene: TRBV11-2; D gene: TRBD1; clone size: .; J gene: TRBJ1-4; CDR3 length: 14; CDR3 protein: CASSLGQSNEKLFF
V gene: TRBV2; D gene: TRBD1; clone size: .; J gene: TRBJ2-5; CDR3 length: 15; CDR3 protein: CASHYLLGQEETQYF
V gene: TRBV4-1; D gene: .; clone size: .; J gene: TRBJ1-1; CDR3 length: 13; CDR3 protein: CASSLTWGTEAFF
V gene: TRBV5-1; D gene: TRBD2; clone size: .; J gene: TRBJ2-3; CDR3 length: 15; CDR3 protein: CASKTPGGHSDTQYF
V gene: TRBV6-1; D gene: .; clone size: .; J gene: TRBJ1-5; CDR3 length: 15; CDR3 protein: CASSQRGGEKMPQHF
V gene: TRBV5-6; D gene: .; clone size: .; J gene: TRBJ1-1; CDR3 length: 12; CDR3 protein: CASSFGGAEAFF
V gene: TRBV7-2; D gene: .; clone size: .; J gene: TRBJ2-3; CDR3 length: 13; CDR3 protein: CASSKFVPVTQYF
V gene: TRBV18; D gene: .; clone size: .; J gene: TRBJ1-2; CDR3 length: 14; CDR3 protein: CASSPGLDNYGYTF
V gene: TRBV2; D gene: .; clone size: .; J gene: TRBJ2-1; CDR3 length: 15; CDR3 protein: CASSRTWEAGYEQFF
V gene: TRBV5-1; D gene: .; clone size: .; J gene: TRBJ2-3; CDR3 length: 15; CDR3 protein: CASSLVDRSTDTQYF
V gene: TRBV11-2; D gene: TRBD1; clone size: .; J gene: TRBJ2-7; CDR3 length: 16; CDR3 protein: CASSLKGGAGSYEQYF
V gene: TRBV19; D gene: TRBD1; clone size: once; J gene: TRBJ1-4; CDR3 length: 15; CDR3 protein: CASSPSQGGNEKLFF
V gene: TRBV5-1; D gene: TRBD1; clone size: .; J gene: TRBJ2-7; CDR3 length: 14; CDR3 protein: CASRLQGGPYEQYF
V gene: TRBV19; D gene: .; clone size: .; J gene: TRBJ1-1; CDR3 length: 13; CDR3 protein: CASTMRGNTEAFF
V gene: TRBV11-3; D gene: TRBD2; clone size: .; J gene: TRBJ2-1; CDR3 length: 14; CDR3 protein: CASSLSGGSGEQFF
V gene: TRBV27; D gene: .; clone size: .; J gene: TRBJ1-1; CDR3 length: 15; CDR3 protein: CASSLGTALNTEAFF